This T cell receptor (beta chain) was recovered during a study of cytomegalovirus exposure and HLA in healthy donors. The overall study: Both the 100 to 150 validation repertoires and the roughly 620 first-cohort repertoires used the same platform, as reported by a later analysis.

General observations from the study: Cytomegalovirus status was reportedly diagnosed by the classifier with high sensitivity and specificity. Testing in vitro showed a few CMV-associated chains specific for CMV antigens. The investigators catalogued 150 or so TCR beta chains as cytomegalovirus-associated.

With 0 bases clipped from V and 1 base from J, the junction kept 6 bases outside the gene matches. Germline V gives CDR1 MRHNA, CDR2 SNTAGT. The CDR3 is 17 amino acids. Worth noting for this clone: Its antigen is currently unknown.

The repertoire was sequenced with immunoSEQ multiplex PCR; TCRdb's copy has only in-frame clones and lacks some. The sample has around 160,000 clones; approximately 81% are singletons. The rearrangement uses TRBV6-4 and TRBJ2-3; 8 positions agree with TRBD2. The sequencing input was PBMCs. The clonotype comes from a man younger than 40 in good health and CMV-seropositive. In DNA form, the CDR3 reads TGTGCCAGCAGTGACTCGGAGACGGGAGGGGGCACAGATACGCAGTATTTT. This codes for CASSDSETGGGTDTQYF.